Listed below are T cell receptor beta chains from one sample, sequenced in a study of blood T cell repertoires in COVID-19. Produced via immunoSEQ multiplex PCR; TCRdb's table is partial and in-frame only. The table shows roughly 130,000 clones, with over 85% occurring only once. Source material: peripheral blood. Source of these receptors: a man aged 45-65 years with active COVID-19. Each CDR3 is given with its conserved first and last residue. The D gene is left open where the match is weak. The size of a clone is reported for some rows only, either as once, few or many, or as a class for expanded clones.

j_gene: TRBJ2-7; v_gene: TRBV5-1; d_gene: NA; abundance: NA; CDR3nt: TGCGCCAGCAGCCTTGACCCTGGGAGCTCCTACGAGCAGTACTTC; CDR3aa: CASSLDPGSSYEQYF
j_gene: TRBJ2-7; v_gene: TRBV6-5; d_gene: NA; abundance: once; CDR3nt: TGTGCCAGCGGTAAGGGGAAATACGAGCAGTACTTC; CDR3aa: CASGKGKYEQYF
j_gene: TRBJ1-5; v_gene: TRBV6-2/TRBV6-3; d_gene: NA; abundance: NA; CDR3nt: TGTGCCAGCAGTCCATTCAACAGGAATCAGCCCCAGCATTTT; CDR3aa: CASSPFNRNQPQHF
j_gene: TRBJ1-5; v_gene: TRBV6-5; d_gene: TRBD1; abundance: NA; CDR3nt: TGTGCCAGCAGCTTGCGACAGGGTAATCAGCCCCAGCATTTT; CDR3aa: CASSLRQGNQPQHF
j_gene: TRBJ2-5; v_gene: TRBV14; d_gene: NA; abundance: NA; CDR3nt: TGTGCCAGCAGCCAAGAGGTTGGGGGGGGCCGCCAAGAGACCCAGTACTTC; CDR3aa: CASSQEVGGGRQETQYF
j_gene: TRBJ2-1; v_gene: TRBV2; d_gene: TRBD2; abundance: once; CDR3nt: TGTGCCAGCAGAGCCCCGGGACTAGCGGGAGAAGGTGAGCAGTTCTTC; CDR3aa: CASRAPGLAGEGEQFF
j_gene: TRBJ2-2; v_gene: TRBV11-3; d_gene: TRBD2; abundance: NA; CDR3nt: TGTGCCAGCAGCTTCTACGCGGGGGGCCGGGACGGGGAGCTGTTTTTT; CDR3aa: CASSFYAGGRDGELFF
j_gene: TRBJ1-3; v_gene: TRBV3-1/TRBV3-2; d_gene: TRBD1; abundance: NA; CDR3nt: TGTGCCAGCAGCCAGACAGGGGGGTCGGGAAACACCATATATTTT; CDR3aa: CASSQTGGSGNTIYF
j_gene: TRBJ2-2; v_gene: TRBV7-2; d_gene: TRBD2; abundance: NA; CDR3nt: TGTGCCAGCAGCTTCTCGGGACTAGGGACGAGCGGGGAGCTGTTTTTT; CDR3aa: CASSFSGLGTSGELFF
j_gene: TRBJ2-5; v_gene: TRBV7-3; d_gene: TRBD2; abundance: NA; CDR3nt: TGTGCCAGCAGCTTAGCGGGACTAGAGAAAGAGACCCAGTACTTC; CDR3aa: CASSLAGLEKETQYF
j_gene: TRBJ1-4; v_gene: TRBV5-1; d_gene: NA; abundance: NA; CDR3nt: TGCGCCAGCAGCTTGGGGTCCCCCGGAGGAAAACTGTTTTTT; CDR3aa: CASSLGSPGGKLFF
j_gene: TRBJ1-4; v_gene: TRBV30; d_gene: NA; abundance: NA; CDR3nt: TGTGCCTGGAGTGCCCAGTTTCAGTCAACTAATGAAAAACTGTTTTTT; CDR3aa: CAWSAQFQSTNEKLFF
j_gene: TRBJ1-3; v_gene: TRBV4-1; d_gene: TRBD1; abundance: NA; CDR3nt: TGCGCCAGCAGCCAAGGACCCCGGGGAACAGGGGGGAATGGAAACACCATATATTTT; CDR3aa: CASSQGPRGTGGNGNTIYF
j_gene: TRBJ1-2; v_gene: TRBV19; d_gene: NA; abundance: NA; CDR3nt: TGTGCCAGTAGTATAGGGACAGACACAGTTAACTATGGCTACACCTTC; CDR3aa: CASSIGTDTVNYGYTF
j_gene: TRBJ1-2; v_gene: TRBV7-9; d_gene: TRBD1; abundance: NA; CDR3nt: TGTGCCAGCGGGGACAGCATTAACTATGGCTACACCTTC; CDR3aa: CASGDSINYGYTF
j_gene: TRBJ2-1; v_gene: TRBV7-8; d_gene: TRBD1; abundance: NA; CDR3nt: TGTGCCAGCAGCTTAACCCGGACAGGGGACGAGCAGTTCTTC; CDR3aa: CASSLTRTGDEQFF
j_gene: TRBJ2-1; v_gene: TRBV5-1; d_gene: TRBD2; abundance: NA; CDR3nt: TGCGCCAGCAGCTTGCGGGGGGGGGCCCCCAGAAGCGAGTTCTTC; CDR3aa: CASSLRGGAPRSEFF
j_gene: TRBJ2-1; v_gene: TRBV5-1; d_gene: NA; abundance: NA; CDR3nt: TGCGCCAGCAGCTTGGCGCGACTCTCCTACAATGAGCAGTTCTTC; CDR3aa: CASSLARLSYNEQFF
j_gene: TRBJ1-1; v_gene: TRBV23-1; d_gene: NA; abundance: NA; CDR3nt: TGCGCCAGCAGTCCCGGGGAGGGGGCTGAAGCTTTCTTT; CDR3aa: CASSPGEGAEAFF
j_gene: TRBJ1-5; v_gene: TRBV24-1; d_gene: NA; abundance: once; CDR3nt: TGTGCCACCAGTGAGACTGGTAATCAGCCCCAGCATTTT; CDR3aa: CATSETGNQPQHF
j_gene: TRBJ2-1; v_gene: TRBV11-2; d_gene: NA; abundance: NA; CDR3nt: TGTGCCAGCAGCCTCACGCGGGTAGAGCAGTTCTTC; CDR3aa: CASSLTRVEQFF
j_gene: TRBJ1-1; v_gene: TRBV6-4; d_gene: NA; abundance: NA; CDR3nt: TGTGCCAGCAGGAAAGGACAGAACACTGAAGCTTTCTTT; CDR3aa: CASRKGQNTEAFF
j_gene: TRBJ1-5; v_gene: TRBV19; d_gene: NA; abundance: NA; CDR3nt: TGTGCCAGTAGTATAGGGGGCACCGTGGGCCAGCCCCAGCATTTT; CDR3aa: CASSIGGTVGQPQHF
j_gene: TRBJ2-1; v_gene: TRBV5-4; d_gene: TRBD2; abundance: NA; CDR3nt: TGTGCCAGCAGCTTGGGGGGACTAGCGGGGGACAATGAGCAGTTCTTC; CDR3aa: CASSLGGLAGDNEQFF
j_gene: TRBJ1-4; v_gene: TRBV7-9; d_gene: TRBD1; abundance: NA; CDR3nt: TGTGCCAGCAGGGAAGACAGGGGGCTTGATGAAAAACTGTTTTTT; CDR3aa: CASREDRGLDEKLFF
j_gene: TRBJ2-5; v_gene: TRBV5-5; d_gene: TRBD1; abundance: NA; CDR3nt: TGTGCCAGCAGCTTTTTGACAGGGCCCCAAGAGACCCAGTACTTC; CDR3aa: CASSFLTGPQETQYF
j_gene: TRBJ1-1; v_gene: TRBV3-1/TRBV3-2; d_gene: NA; abundance: NA; CDR3nt: TGTGCCAGCAGCCAAGTAGGGGGTACTGAAGCTTTCTTT; CDR3aa: CASSQVGGTEAFF
j_gene: TRBJ2-5; v_gene: TRBV2; d_gene: NA; abundance: NA; CDR3nt: TGTGCCAGCAGCGAGATAGACAGACAAGAGACCCAGTACTTC; CDR3aa: CASSEIDRQETQYF
j_gene: TRBJ1-1; v_gene: TRBV3-1/TRBV3-2; d_gene: TRBD1; abundance: once; CDR3nt: TGTGCCAGCAGCGGTGACCGGGACAGGGGTGGGTTCTACGCTTTCTTT; CDR3aa: CASSGDRDRGGFYAFF
j_gene: TRBJ2-3; v_gene: TRBV6-5; d_gene: NA; abundance: NA; CDR3nt: TGTGCCAGCGTTAAGACGGACTACACAGATACGCAGTATTTT; CDR3aa: CASVKTDYTDTQYF
j_gene: TRBJ2-3; v_gene: TRBV6-1; d_gene: TRBD1; abundance: NA; CDR3nt: TGTGCCAGCAGTGAAGCATGGGGACAGGGGTTCACAGATACGCAGTATTTT; CDR3aa: CASSEAWGQGFTDTQYF
j_gene: TRBJ2-7; v_gene: TRBV3-1/TRBV3-2; d_gene: TRBD2; abundance: NA; CDR3nt: TGTGCCAGCAGCCAAGATCGGCGCGGGGGGGCGTTGTGCGAGCAGTACTTC; CDR3aa: CASSQDRRGGALCEQYF
j_gene: TRBJ2-5; v_gene: TRBV6-5; d_gene: NA; abundance: NA; CDR3nt: TGTGCCAGCAGTTACTTCGCACGTCTACTAGGAGAGACCCAGTACTTC; CDR3aa: CASSYFARLLGETQYF
j_gene: TRBJ2-1; v_gene: TRBV7-8; d_gene: NA; abundance: NA; CDR3nt: TGTGCCAGCACCCTCCCCAGGGGCAGAGGCGATGAGCAGTTCTTC; CDR3aa: CASTLPRGRGDEQFF
j_gene: TRBJ2-2; v_gene: TRBV13; d_gene: TRBD1; abundance: NA; CDR3nt: TGTGCCAGCAGCCCCTGGGACAGGGGCGGCACCGGGGAGCTGTTTTTT; CDR3aa: CASSPWDRGGTGELFF
j_gene: TRBJ2-1; v_gene: TRBV27; d_gene: NA; abundance: NA; CDR3nt: TGTGCCAGCAGTTCCCCTACCCAAGCCAATGAGCAGTTCTTC; CDR3aa: CASSSPTQANEQFF
j_gene: TRBJ2-7; v_gene: TRBV6-2/TRBV6-3; d_gene: NA; abundance: NA; CDR3nt: TGTGCCAGCAGTGGGAGTGACAAGTCCTACGAGCAGTACTTC; CDR3aa: CASSGSDKSYEQYF
j_gene: TRBJ1-2; v_gene: TRBV5-6; d_gene: TRBD1; abundance: NA; CDR3nt: TGTGCCAGCAGCCCCGACAGGGGAGGAGGTGGCTACACCTTC; CDR3aa: CASSPDRGGGGYTF
j_gene: TRBJ2-1; v_gene: TRBV5-1; d_gene: NA; abundance: NA; CDR3nt: TGCGCCAGCAGCTTTCGGACAGTGGACAATGAGCAGTTCTTC; CDR3aa: CASSFRTVDNEQFF
j_gene: TRBJ2-7; v_gene: TRBV27; d_gene: NA; abundance: NA; CDR3nt: TGTGCCAGCAGTTTAAGAGTGGGGCCCTACGCGCAGTACTTC; CDR3aa: CASSLRVGPYAQYF
j_gene: TRBJ2-1; v_gene: TRBV7-9; d_gene: NA; abundance: NA; CDR3nt: TGTGCCAGCAGCTTAGACAGTTCGGAGCAGTTCTTC; CDR3aa: CASSLDSSEQFF
j_gene: TRBJ1-1; v_gene: TRBV6-5; d_gene: NA; abundance: NA; CDR3nt: TGTGCCAGCAGTCGGGTCTTGAACACTGAAGCTTTCTTT; CDR3aa: CASSRVLNTEAFF
j_gene: TRBJ1-5; v_gene: TRBV24-1; d_gene: NA; abundance: NA; CDR3nt: TGTGCCACCAGTGATTTGTTACAGCCCCAGCATTTT; CDR3aa: CATSDLLQPQHF
j_gene: TRBJ2-2; v_gene: TRBV21-1; d_gene: NA; abundance: NA; CDR3nt: TGTGCCAGCAGCAAAGGACCTACGGGAGCGGTAACCGGGGAGCTGTTTTTT; CDR3aa: CASSKGPTGAVTGELFF
j_gene: TRBJ2-1; v_gene: TRBV2; d_gene: TRBD2; abundance: NA; CDR3nt: TGTGCCAGCAGTGAAGTAGCGGGAGTTTACAATGAGCAGTTCTTC; CDR3aa: CASSEVAGVYNEQFF
j_gene: TRBJ1-1; v_gene: TRBV5-1; d_gene: NA; abundance: NA; CDR3nt: TGCGCCAGCAGCTTGGTTTCAGGGGCGAACACTGAAGCTTTCTTT; CDR3aa: CASSLVSGANTEAFF
j_gene: TRBJ1-1; v_gene: TRBV30; d_gene: NA; abundance: NA; CDR3nt: TGTGCCTGGAGTCTGGACAGAAGAATGAACACTGAAGCTTTCTTT; CDR3aa: CAWSLDRRMNTEAFF
j_gene: TRBJ1-1; v_gene: TRBV7-9; d_gene: NA; abundance: NA; CDR3nt: TGTGCCAGCAGCCAGGCTTGGGCGGGGGTGAACACTGAAGCTTTCTTT; CDR3aa: CASSQAWAGVNTEAFF
j_gene: TRBJ1-2; v_gene: TRBV6-1; d_gene: NA; abundance: NA; CDR3nt: TGTGCCAGCAGTGAAGGCGGCAGGGATGGCTATGGCTACACCTTC; CDR3aa: CASSEGGRDGYGYTF
j_gene: TRBJ1-1; v_gene: TRBV19; d_gene: NA; abundance: NA; CDR3nt: TGTGCCAGTAGTCCCGGGGAACCACTGTTGAACACTGAAGCTTTCTTT; CDR3aa: CASSPGEPLLNTEAFF
j_gene: TRBJ1-3; v_gene: TRBV6-5; d_gene: NA; abundance: NA; CDR3nt: TGTGCCAGCAGAACAACCTCCTCTGGAAACACCATATATTTT; CDR3aa: CASRTTSSGNTIYF